The 29 T cell receptor beta chains presented below share a single source sample, sequenced in a study of sequential checkpoint blockade in melanoma. Using immunoSEQ multiplex PCR, the repertoire was profiled, and TCRdb retains in-frame clones only, with some absent. The table records about 12,000 clones, roughly 23% of them present only once. The treatment is: randomized to nivolumab then ipilimumab (arm A) or the reverse (arm B). The source was tumor tissue (inferred from file names), collected from a patient given nivolumab and ipilimumab in sequence. These receptors all stem from a human donor with melanoma.

The V gene is TRBV5-1, the J gene TRBJ2-2; D ambiguous. CDR1 and CDR2 (germline): SGHRS, YFSETQ. Trimming removed 4 bases at V and 0 bases at J, with 13 bases between. This CDR3 has 16 residues. The CDR3: CASSVGSTPNTGELFF. The CDR3 nucleotides are TGCGCCAGCAGCGTTGGGTCCACTCCGAACACCGGGGAGCTGTTTTTT.

V gene TRBV6-8 combines with J gene TRBJ2-1; TRBD2 aligns across 12 bases. The CDR3 contains 17 residues. The germline gives CDR1 MNHGY, CDR2 SAAAGT. V was clipped by 4 bases and J by 1 base; unmatched bases: 5. The CDR3 coding sequence is TGTGCCAGCAGTTCTTGGACTAGCGGGATGTCCTACAATGAGCAGTTCTTC. This sequence encodes CASSSWTSGMSYNEQFF.

This clone turned up a few times. The chain couples TRBV6-8 to TRBJ1-2; 7 positions agree with TRBD1. Trimming took 5 bases from V and 2 from J; bases not matched to a gene: 8. Germline loops: CDR1 MNHGY, CDR2 SAAAGT. CDR3 length: 15 residues. CDR3 nucleotides: TGTGCCAGCAGTACCTACAGGGGAGCAAACTATGGCTACACCTTC. This gives the protein CASSTYRGANYGYTF.

This clone occurred a few times. The CDR3 nucleotides read TGTGCCAGCAGCCCAACGGGACAGGGCTTATCCGAGCAGTACTTC. Translated, it gives CASSPTGQGLSEQYF. This rearrangement joins TRBV11-3 to TRBJ2-7, with TRBD1 matching 9 bases. The CDR3 is made up of 15 amino acids. The J segment lost 6 bases and the V segment lost 5 bases, leaving 11 bases of the junction unmatched. Germline CDR1 reads SGHNT; CDR2 reads YENEEA.

The chain couples TRBV5-1 to TRBJ1-1; maybe TRBD1 (6 bases). Trimming took off 3 bases at V and 7 bases at J, with 16 bases between the two ends. The CDR3 totals 14 residues. The germline V gene has CDR1 SGHRS and CDR2 YFSETQ. Here the CDR3 DNA reads TGCGCCAGCAGCTCGGGGGGCACGGATTTTGAAGCTTTCTTT. Protein sequence: CASSSGGTDFEAFF.

This clone was counted only a few times. The CDR3 protein is CASSYRMGRENYGYTF. For the CDR3, the DNA is TGTGCCAGCAGTTACCGAATGGGACGGGAAAACTATGGCTACACCTTC. The chain has TRBV6-8 and TRBJ1-2; D is perhaps TRBD1 (5 bases). V lost 2 bases to trimming and J lost 2 bases, with 15 bases between them. The V gene's germline CDR1 is MNHGY and CDR2 SAAAGT. The CDR3 is made up of 16 amino acids.

This clone was found a few times. J is TRBJ2-1 and V is TRBV10-3, with 9 positions matching TRBD1. V shed 1 base, J shed 5 bases, and the junction held 6 bases outside the gene matches. CDR3 size: 16 residues. Germline V gene lookup returns CDR1 ENHRY and CDR2 SYGVKD. CDR3 in amino acids: CAISEYRTGEDNEQFF. CDR3 nucleotide sequence: TGTGCCATCAGTGAGTACAGGACAGGGGAAGACAATGAGCAGTTCTTC.

This clone showed up many times. V usage is TRBV5-8 and J usage is TRBJ1-2; D unresolved. The germline gives CDR1 SGHTS, CDR2 YDEGEE. The CDR3 runs 13 residues. Deletions cut 2 bases from V and 3 bases from J, with 8 bases between. This CDR3 reads CASSLTVHYGYTF. CDR3 in DNA: TGTGCCAGCAGCTTAACAGTACACTATGGCTACACCTTC.

The rearrangement links TRBV5-1 to TRBJ2-7; 9 nucleotides match TRBD2. The CDR3 runs to 15 residues. V lost 0 bases to trimming and J lost 3 bases; unmatched junction nucleotides: 4. The germline V gene has CDR1 SGHRS and CDR2 YFSETQ. DNA for the CDR3: TGCGCCAGCAGCTTGGCAGGGACTAGCAGCTACGAGCAGTACTTC. Protein: CASSLAGTSSYEQYF.

This clone was observed a few times. This chain links TRBV6-8 with TRBJ1-3, with unresolved D. Germline CDR1 MNHGY, CDR2 SAAAGT. Trimming shortened V by 2 bases and J by 4 bases, and 6 bases separated the two germline ends. The CDR3 runs to 13 residues. The CDR3 sequence: CASSYTGGNTIYF. CDR3 nucleotide sequence: TGTGCCAGCAGTTACACCGGGGGAAACACCATATATTTT.

V gene TRBV11-3 combines with J gene TRBJ2-2, with 12 bases aligning to TRBD2. Germline trimming cut 5 bases from V and 6 bases from J; bases unmatched to any gene: 10. Germline V gene lookup returns CDR1 SGHNT and CDR2 YENEEA. The CDR3 totals 17 residues. The chain's CDR3 is CASSPRISSGGAGELFF. CDR3 coding DNA: TGTGCCAGCAGCCCCCGGATATCTAGCGGGGGGGCCGGGGAGCTGTTTTTT.

This sequence joins TRBV18 and TRBJ2-1; the match to TRBD2 covers 8 bases. The length of the CDR3 is 17 residues. J was trimmed by 0 bases and V by 0 bases; bases with no gene match: 4. The germline V gene encodes CDR1 KGHSH and CDR2 LQKENI. CDR3 amino acids: CASSPPTSADSYNEQFF. The CDR3 DNA is TGTGCCAGCTCACCACCGACTAGCGCTGACTCCTACAATGAGCAGTTCTTC.

The chain is built from TRBV6-4 and TRBJ2-5; no definite D call. The CDR3 contains 11 residues. V dropped 3 bases and J dropped 5 bases, with 4 bases sitting between them. Germline assignment: CDR1 MRHNA and CDR2 SNTAGT. The CDR3 loop reads CASSEMETQYF. The DNA for the CDR3 is TGTGCCAGCAGTGAAATGGAGACCCAGTACTTC.

This clone was seen a handful of times. The J gene is TRBJ1-1, the V gene TRBV6-8; the D gene is possibly TRBD1 (5 bases). CDR1 is MNHGY and CDR2 is SAAAGT in the germline V gene. V lost 7 bases, J lost 11 bases, and 17 bases lay in between. The CDR3 covers 12 residues. CDR3 protein: CASIAAGGSAFF. The CDR3 bases are TGTGCCAGCATCGCGGCGGGGGGTTCGGCTTTCTTT.

The DNA for the CDR3 is TGCGCCAGCAGCTTTTCCGGGACTGATTACAATGAGCAGTTCTTC. Residues: CASSFSGTDYNEQFF. J is TRBJ2-1 and V is TRBV5-1, with D tentatively TRBD2 (6 bases). The CDR3 consists of 15 residues. CDR1 is SGHRS and CDR2 is YFSETQ in the germline V gene. The V end was cut by 2 bases, the J end by 4 bases, with 13 bases between.

This clone was seen ten or more times. This chain joins TRBV11-3 and TRBJ2-3; D gene ambiguous. Trimming took off 3 bases at V and 6 bases at J, with 13 bases between the two ends. The CDR3 has 14 amino acids. Germline CDR1 and CDR2: SGHNT and YENEEA. The DNA of the CDR3 is TGTGCCAGCAGCTTGCTCCAGGTAGAGGATACGCAGTATTTT. This gives the protein CASSLLQVEDTQYF.

The chain couples TRBV5-1 to TRBJ1-1, with 7 bases lining up with TRBD1. Trimming at V came to 0 bases and at J to 3 bases, leaving 5 bases not matched to a gene. The germline gives CDR1 SGHRS, CDR2 YFSETQ. The CDR3 loop spans 15 amino acids. The CDR3 here is CASSLGAQGDTEAFF. The CDR3 coding sequence is TGCGCCAGCAGCTTGGGAGCCCAGGGGGACACTGAAGCTTTCTTT.

This clone has more than one count but fewer than ten. The chain employs TRBV28 and TRBJ2-6, with TRBD1 matching 8 bases. Unmatched junction bases numbered 2, after V lost 7 bases and J lost 0 bases. This CDR3 has 15 amino acids. Germline values: CDR1 MDHEN, CDR2 SYDVKM. The CDR3 sequence: CASTTGGSGANVLTF. The CDR3 DNA sequence: TGTGCCAGCACCACAGGGGGCTCTGGGGCCAACGTCCTGACTTTC.

The chain uses TRBV14 and TRBJ1-2, with D perhaps TRBD1 (5 bases). The CDR3 is 14 amino acids. V was cut by 4 bases and J by 4 bases, with 13 bases left in between. The germline V gene encodes CDR1 SGHDN and CDR2 FVKESK. The chain's CDR3 is CASSPEGFGYGYTF. In DNA, the CDR3 is TGTGCCAGCAGCCCTGAGGGGTTTGGCTATGGCTACACCTTC. Looking up the rest from reference TRBV14 and TRBJ1-2 gives the full variable domain: EAGVTQFPSHSVIEKGQTVTLRCDPISGHDNLYWYRRVMGKEIKFLLHFVKESKQDESGMPNNRFLAERTGGTYSTLKVQPAELEDSGVYFCASSPEGFGYGYTFGSGTRLTVV.

This clone appeared a few times. The V and J genes are TRBV11-3 and TRBJ2-3; 11 bases are a match to TRBD2. Unmatched junction bases numbered 4, after V lost 3 bases and J lost 5 bases. This CDR3 region has 15 residues. The germline V gene encodes CDR1 SGHNT and CDR2 YENEEA. The CDR3 loop is CASSFSGRAGDTQYF. In DNA form, the CDR3 reads TGTGCCAGCAGCTTTAGCGGGAGGGCCGGAGATACGCAGTATTTT.

This rearrangement joins TRBV12-5 to TRBJ2-2; 7 positions match TRBD1. The length of the CDR3 is 13 residues. Germline V gene lookup returns CDR1 LGHNT and CDR2 FRNRAP. The CDR3 sequence is CATRQGNTGELFF. CDR3 sequence (DNA): TGTGCCACGAGACAGGGTAACACCGGGGAGCTGTTTTTT.

The rearrangement uses TRBV6-8 and TRBJ2-1, with 10 bases identical to TRBD1. The CDR3 is 13 amino acids. The trim removed 7 bases at V and 7 bases at J, leaving 4 bases unmatched. Germline V gives CDR1 MNHGY, CDR2 SAAAGT. The chain's CDR3 is CASTPGQGNEQFF. Here the CDR3 DNA reads TGTGCCAGCACCCCGGGACAGGGGAATGAGCAGTTCTTC.

This clone was seen many times. The chain links TRBV11-3 to TRBJ1-2, with D unresolved. The V end was cut by 1 base, the J end by 3 bases, with 9 bases between. The germline gives CDR1 SGHNT, CDR2 YENEEA. This CDR3 is 14 amino acids long. CDR3 DNA: TGTGCCAGCAGCTTAGTGCTTACAGACTATGGCTACACCTTC. Translation: CASSLVLTDYGYTF.

A few counts support this clone. The rearrangement joins TRBV11-3 to TRBJ2-7, with D unclear. The V and J ends lost 5 bases and 1 base respectively, with 15 bases between them. The CDR3 has 15 residues. Germline V gene data show CDR1 as SGHNT and CDR2 as YENEEA. The CDR3 coding sequence is TGTGCCAGCAGCCCGTTGGAGCCCATATCCTACGAGCAGTACTTC. Its protein is CASSPLEPISYEQYF.

The gene calls are TRBV6-8 and TRBJ2-3; TRBD1 aligns across 7 bases. Germline lookup yields CDR1 MNHGY and CDR2 SAAAGT. The V segment lost 3 bases and the J segment 6 bases; nucleotides outside the gene matches: 12. CDR3 length: 16 residues. DNA of the CDR3: TGTGCCAGCAGTTATGCGCCGGGACAGATCGGCGATACGCAGTATTTT. Protein sequence: CASSYAPGQIGDTQYF.

This clone has just a few counts. This chain links TRBV9 with TRBJ2-5; no clear D. The CDR3 consists of 14 residues. In germline, CDR1 is SGDLS, CDR2 YYNGEE. V lost 0 bases and J 0 bases, leaving 6 bases between the germline ends. In DNA, the CDR3 is TGTGCCAGCAGCGTAGAAGGCTACCAAGAGACCCAGTACTTC. It codes for CASSVEGYQETQYF.

The chain recombines TRBV7-1 with TRBJ2-3; D is possibly TRBD1 (5 bases). TRBV7-1 is treated as an ORF (open reading frame) with a function not yet certain. This CDR3 region has 14 residues. Trimming removed 4 bases at V and 7 bases at J, with 15 bases between. The CDR3 DNA follows: TGTGCCAGCAGCTTAAGAGCAGGGCTGAATACGCAGTATTTT. This codes for CASSLRAGLNTQYF.

The rearrangement uses TRBV18 and TRBJ1-1; D is perhaps TRBD1 (6 bases). The CDR3 consists of 13 residues. V was shortened by 6 bases and J by 1 base, with 9 bases between the two germline ends. Germline V gene data show CDR1 as KGHSH and CDR2 as LQKENI. DNA for the CDR3: TGTGCCAGCTCTAGGGGGGGGAACACTGAAGCTTTCTTT. Translation: CASSRGGNTEAFF.

This clone has a single count. The V call is TRBV19, the J call TRBJ1-5; a possible D gene is TRBD1 (6 bases). Per the germline V gene, CDR1 is LNHDA and CDR2 is SQIVND (reference sequence). The CDR3 totals 15 residues. The germline V and J ends were trimmed by 5 bases and 0 bases, with 11 bases remaining between them. DNA of the CDR3: TGTGCCAGTAGTTGGGGGGGGCTTAGCAATCAGCCCCAGCATTTT. Amino acid sequence: CASSWGGLSNQPQHF.